This passage covers 27 T cell receptor beta chains from one sample sequenced in a study of regulatory T cells in long-lasting Graves disease. Noted time point: newly diagnosed GD, antithyroid drugs for less than 3 months. The TCR library was made from RNA extracted from PBMCs. Building of the TCR beta libraries involved iRepertoire HTBI primers and Arm-PCR of CDR3 regions. MiXCR, run by TCRdb on the multiplex PCR reads, gives a single entry per CDR3 protein. The profile shows under 250,000 distinct CDR3 sequences, around 20% of them singletons. The input for sequencing was peripheral blood mononuclear cells (PBMCs), taken at new diagnosis, from a patient treated with antithyroid drugs. These receptors were obtained from a female donor with Graves disease.

The genes are TRBV6-1 and TRBJ2-2; D gene uncertain. The CDR3 totals 13 residues. Germline values: CDR1 MNHNS, CDR2 SASEGT. Between the trimmed V and J ends, which lost 10 bases and 0 bases, there was a span of 9 bases. DNA of the CDR3: TGTGCCACCTATAACCCGAACACCGGGGAGCTGTTTTTT. Amino acid sequence: CATYNPNTGELFF.

Ten or more counts support this clonotype. The rearrangement uses TRBV7-2 and TRBJ2-6, with no clear D. The CDR3 sequence is 17 residues long. Trimming stripped 5 bases from V and 3 bases from J, with 17 bases between. The germline gives CDR1 SGHTA, CDR2 FQGNSA. This CDR3 is CASSPSAGGFGANVLTF. For the CDR3, the DNA is TGTGCCAGCAGCCCGTCCGCTGGCGGATTTGGGGCCAACGTCCTGACTTTC.

J is TRBJ2-1 and V is TRBV7-2; no clear D. The CDR3 consists of 12 residues. Germline lookup yields CDR1 SGHTA and CDR2 FQGNSA. Trimming cost V 6 bases and J 4 bases, with 7 bases left between them. The CDR3 DNA reads as TGTGCCAGCAGGCAGAATTACAATGAGCAGTTCTTC. It specifies CASRQNYNEQFF.

V and J are TRBV20-1 and TRBJ1-1, with D perhaps matching TRBD1 (5 bases). The germline V and J ends were trimmed by 0 bases and 4 bases, with 18 bases remaining between them. Germline-derived CDR1 and CDR2 are DFQATT and SNEGSKA (reference sequence). This CDR3 has 16 amino acids. This chain's CDR3 is CSARDQNGPRGTEAFF. The CDR3 region has the DNA TGCAGTGCTAGAGATCAAAACGGGCCTAGGGGCACTGAAGCTTTCTTT.

V is TRBV4-3 and J is TRBJ2-5; 14 bases fit TRBD2. V trimming: 0 bases; J trimming: 4 bases; junction bases outside the gene matches: 13. The CDR3 length is 20 residues. Germline V lookup: CDR1 LGHNA, CDR2 YSLEER. DNA of the CDR3: TGCGCCAGCAGCCAAGATTTAGTTATTACGGGACTAGCGGGAGCAGAGACCCAGTACTTC. Protein sequence: CASSQDLVITGLAGAETQYF.

In its sample, this clonotype was seen a few times. The chain uses TRBV10-3 and TRBJ1-1; perhaps TRBD1 as D (5 bases). The V gene lost 4 bases and the J gene lost 5 bases, with 11 bases spanning the gap. The length of the CDR3 is 13 residues. Germline lookup yields CDR1 ENHRY and CDR2 SYGVKD. This CDR3 is CAISANQGTEAFF. CDR3 DNA sequence: TGTGCCATCAGTGCCAACCAGGGAACTGAAGCTTTCTTT.

This clonotype has at least ten counts. The chain recombines TRBV9 with TRBJ2-5, with no clear D. From germline, CDR1 is SGDLS and CDR2 YYNGEE. The CDR3 has 15 amino acids. The V end lost 4 bases, the J end lost 1 base, and 14 bases lay between the germline ends. The CDR3 nucleotides are TGTGCCAGCAGCCCATGGTTCAGCGTCCAAGAGACCCAGTACTTC. It specifies CASSPWFSVQETQYF.

Worth noting for this clonotype: A much bigger clone sits one base away, suggesting this may be a read error. The chain recombines TRBV7-3 with TRBJ2-7; the D is unclear. With 8 bases removed from V and 3 bases from J, the gap between germline ends came to 14 bases. Germline CDR1 reads SGHTA; CDR2 reads FQGTGA. The CDR3 runs to 13 residues. CDR3 bases: TGTGCCAGCTCACAGTACAACCACTACGAGCAGTACTTC. This sequence encodes CASSQYNHYEQYF.

This clonotype occurred many times. The chain has TRBV6-1 and TRBJ1-5; D unresolved. This CDR3 is 13 amino acids long. Germline CDR1 is MNHNS and CDR2 is SASEGT. The germline V and J ends were trimmed by 6 bases and 4 bases, with 10 bases remaining between them. The CDR3 region is CASRQVANQPQHF. CDR3 coding DNA: TGTGCCAGCAGGCAGGTGGCTAATCAGCCCCAGCATTTT.

To note about this clonotype: A far more abundant clone sits one base away, making this likely a read error. The chain links TRBV11-2 to TRBJ2-1, with D possibly being TRBD1 (6 bases). Matching the DNA end better, TRBJ2-5 makes the J call doubtful. The germline V gene has CDR1 SGHAT and CDR2 FQNNGV. This CDR3 is 15 amino acids long. For the CDR3, the DNA is TGTGCCAGCGGCTTATCTCAGGGGAGCCGGGAGACCCAGTACTTC. Its translation is CASGLSQGSRETQYF.

This clonotype appeared many times. This chain joins TRBV3-1 and TRBJ1-6; no clear D gene. CDR1 and CDR2 from the germline V gene are LGHDT and YNNKEL (reference sequence). The CDR3 length is 11 residues. V gave up 1 base and J gave up 15 bases, with 7 bases separating them. The CDR3 DNA is TGTGCCAGCAGCCAAGTCAATGACCTCCACTTT. It specifies CASSQVNDLHF.

Ten or more counts support this clonotype. The J gene is TRBJ1-2, the V gene TRBV5-4; D call uncertain. This CDR3 comprises 11 residues. Germline CDR1 is SGHNT and CDR2 is YYREEE (reference sequence). V was shortened by 0 bases and J by 4 bases, with 1 base between the two germline ends. As DNA, the CDR3 is TGTGCCAGCAGCTTGGGCTATGGCTACACCTTC. Amino acids: CASSLGYGYTF.

This clonotype was seen ten or more times. The rearrangement joins TRBV9 to TRBJ2-7, with 11 positions matching TRBD1. The CDR3 spans 15 residues. The V gene end was trimmed by 1 base and the J gene end by 3 bases; junction bases not matched to a gene: 3. CDR1 and CDR2 (germline): SGDLS, YYNGEE. CDR3 nucleotide sequence: TGTGCCAGCAGCGTAAAGGGACAGGGGGACTACGAGCAGTACTTC. It codes for CASSVKGQGDYEQYF.

Turning to this clonotype: Since a far larger clone is one base different, this is likely a read error. The chain has TRBV12-3 or TRBV12-4 and TRBJ2-7; TRBD1 matches at 7 bases. The CDR3 spans 14 residues. V shed 5 bases and J 2 bases; nucleotides not matched to a gene: 6. CDR3 nucleotide sequence: TGTGCCAGCAGTGCCGGGCAGGGGGCCTACGAGCAGTACTTC. It is translated as CASSAGQGAYEQYF.

This clonotype came up many times. The J gene is TRBJ1-2, the V gene TRBV24-1, with unresolved D. The V and J ends lost 0 bases and 5 bases respectively, with 0 bases between them. The CDR3 runs 11 residues. Germline loops: CDR1 KGHDR, CDR2 SFDVKD. The CDR3 DNA reads as TGTGCCACCAGTGATTTGTATGGCTACACCTTC. It codes for CATSDLYGYTF.

This clonotype was found many times. V and J are TRBV7-9 and TRBJ2-3, with 8 bases matching TRBD2. Per germline, CDR1 SEHNR and CDR2 FQNEAQ (reference sequence). V lost 1 base, J lost 2 bases, and 14 bases stayed unmatched. The CDR3 totals 19 residues. This CDR3 reads CASSLELARTSLITDTQYF. CDR3 nucleotides: TGTGCCAGCAGCTTAGAGTTAGCTAGGACTAGCCTGATCACAGATACGCAGTATTTT. The variable domain in full, completed from reference TRBV7-9 and TRBJ2-3, reads DTGVSQNPRHKITKRGQNVTFRCDPISEHNRLYWYRQTLGQGPEFLTYFQNEAQLEKSRLLSDRFSAERPKGSFSTLEIQRTEQGDSAMYLCASSLELARTSLITDTQYFGPGTRLTVL.

In this sample, this clonotype turned up many times. This chain links TRBV3-1 with TRBJ2-7; D unclear. The CDR3 has 14 residues. Germline V gene lookup returns CDR1 LGHDT and CDR2 YNNKEL (reference sequence). With 1 base removed from V and 2 bases from J, the gap between germline ends came to 9 bases. The CDR3: CASSQAIVTYEQYF. In nucleotides, the CDR3 is TGTGCCAGCAGCCAAGCAATAGTAACCTACGAGCAGTACTTC.

The sample holds many counts of this clonotype. CDR3 protein: CASSSGTSNQPQHF. CDR3 nucleotides: TGTGCCAGCAGCTCCGGGACAAGCAATCAGCCCCAGCATTTT. The chain has TRBV6-1 and TRBJ1-5, with D tentatively TRBD1 (6 bases). V was trimmed by 6 bases and J by 1 base, leaving 10 bases between them. Germline CDR1 reads MNHNS; CDR2 reads SASEGT. This CDR3 comprises 14 residues.

CDR3 nucleotide sequence: TGTGCCAGCAGCTTCAACAGGGGGTCTACCACCGGGGAGCTGTTTTTT. Translating it yields CASSFNRGSTTGELFF. The chain uses TRBV5-4 and TRBJ2-2; 8 bases align to TRBD1. This CDR3 spans 16 amino acids. Germline V gives CDR1 SGHNT, CDR2 YYREEE (reference sequence). Trimming took 2 bases from V and 4 from J; bases not matched to a gene: 7.

This clonotype was recorded many times. The chain recombines TRBV13 with TRBJ2-7; TRBD2 is a possible D gene (6 bases). CDR1 PRHDT and CDR2 FYEKMQ come from the germline V gene (reference sequence). The CDR3 has 14 amino acids. Trimming left V 0 bases short and J 7 bases short, with 13 bases between. The CDR3 DNA follows: TGTGCCAGCAGCTTAGGCCTGGGGGGTAGAGAGCAGTACTTC. Its translation is CASSLGLGGREQYF.

This clonotype was observed at least ten times. V and J are TRBV19 and TRBJ2-2, with a weak D call TRBD1 (5 bases). The CDR3 consists of 15 residues. Trimming took 3 bases from V and 5 from J, leaving 13 bases between them. In germline, CDR1 is LNHDA, CDR2 SQIVND (reference sequence). CDR3 residues: CASSIYDAGTGELFF. CDR3 bases: TGTGCCAGTAGTATCTATGACGCAGGGACCGGGGAGCTGTTTTTT.

This clonotype was counted ten times or more. At one of its ends the junction is not consistent with the germline gene, which may arise from a read error. The chain recombines TRBV20-1 with TRBJ1-2, with D tentatively TRBD1 (5 bases). The CDR3 contains 14 residues. Germline V gives CDR1 DFQATT, CDR2 SNEGSKA (reference sequence). CDR3 sequence (DNA): TGCAGTACTAGAGATCATTCAGGGAACTATGGCTACACCTTC. This translates into CSTRDHSGNYGYTF.

This clonotype has ten or more counts. V usage is TRBV7-2 and J usage is TRBJ2-1, with 13 bases identical to TRBD2. Unmatched junction bases numbered 5, after V lost 4 bases and J lost 5 bases. There are 16 residues in the CDR3. Germline CDR1 SGHTA, CDR2 FQGNSA. The CDR3 loop is CASSSELAGGNNEQFF. The CDR3 DNA reads TGTGCCAGCAGCTCCGAACTAGCGGGAGGGAACAATGAGCAGTTCTTC.

This clonotype has a count of ten or more. The gene calls are TRBV20-1 and TRBJ1-4; D might be TRBD1 (6 bases). V shed 6 bases and J shed 5 bases, with 13 bases lying between them. This CDR3 has 13 residues. The germline V gene encodes CDR1 DFQATT and CDR2 SNEGSKA (reference sequence). CDR3 nucleotides: TGCAGTGCAACACAGGGATCCAATGAAAAACTGTTTTTT. Translating gives CSATQGSNEKLFF.

As for this clonotype: The likely explanation is a read error, given a far larger clone one base away. The chain uses TRBV7-2 and TRBJ2-1; D not certain. Germline lookup yields CDR1 SGHTA and CDR2 FQGNSA. With 0 bases removed from V and 10 bases from J, the gap between germline ends came to 16 bases. The CDR3 loop spans 15 amino acids. CDR3 in DNA: TGTGCCAGCAGCTTAGCGCCGTCGCTTAACTACGAGCAGTTCTTC. Encoded protein: CASSLAPSLNYEQFF. Filled out from reference TRBV7-2 and TRBJ2-1, the complete variable domain reads GAGVSQSPSNKVTEKGKDVELRCDPISGHTALYWYRQSLGQGLEFLIYFQGNSAPDKSGLPSDRFSAERTGGSVSTLTIQRTQQEDSAVYLCASSLAPSLNYEQFFGPGTRLTVL.

This clonotype was recorded many times. The chain uses TRBV7-9 and TRBJ1-2; 7 nucleotides line up with TRBD1. The CDR3 spans 14 residues. Germline-derived CDR1 and CDR2 are SEHNR and FQNEAQ (reference sequence). V lost 6 bases and J lost 4; bases outside the gene matches: 8. The CDR3 nucleotides read TGTGCCAGCAGGCCGACAGGGTTTGGCTATGGCTACACCTTC. Translation gives CASRPTGFGYGYTF.

There are many counts of this clonotype. The rearrangement joins TRBV27 to TRBJ2-2; D is uncertain. The CDR3 spans 13 residues. Trimming cost V 6 bases and J 5 bases, with 10 bases left between them. Germline V gives CDR1 MNHEY, CDR2 SMNVEV (reference sequence). DNA of the CDR3: TGTGCCAGCAGCCTTGAACATACCGGGGAGCTGTTTTTT. Protein product: CASSLEHTGELFF.